One sample yielded the 22 T cell receptor beta chains listed below, sequenced in a study of blood T cell repertoires in COVID-19. Profiled with immunoSEQ multiplex PCR; TCRdb holds only in-frame clones, not every one. Of hundreds of thousands of clones in the sample, almost 90% were seen once. The sample consisted of PBMCs or T cells enriched from blood (not recorded which). The receptors here all came from a woman aged 18-35 years with acute COVID-19.

Only a few counts were recorded for this clone. The chain joins TRBV5-8 to TRBJ2-1; TRBD2 matches 13 bases. CDR1 and CDR2 from the germline V gene are SGHTS and YDEGEE. V shed 2 bases, J shed 7 bases, and the junction held 15 bases outside the gene matches. There are 19 residues in the CDR3. CDR3 in amino acids: CASSLLLFTSGRARNEQFF. CDR3 DNA sequence: TGTGCCAGCAGCTTACTCCTGTTTACTAGCGGGAGGGCCCGGAATGAGCAGTTCTTC. Together with reference TRBV5-8 and TRBJ2-1, the CDR3 gives the full variable domain: EAGVTQSPTHLIKTRGQQATLRCSPISGHTSVYWYQQALGLGLQFLLWYDEGEERNRGNFPPRFSGRQFPNYSSELNVNALELEDSALYLCASSLLLFTSGRARNEQFFGPGTRLTVL.

The chain links TRBV4-1 to TRBJ1-1, with D possibly matching TRBD1 (6 bases). CDR1 MGHRA and CDR2 YSYEKL come from the germline V gene. V was trimmed by 3 bases and J by 9 bases, leaving 14 bases between them. The CDR3 sequence is 13 residues long. For the CDR3, the DNA is TGCGCCAGCAGCCAGGAAACAGGGCGTAAAGCTTTCTTT. Translating gives CASSQETGRKAFF.

The rearrangement uses TRBV7-2 and TRBJ2-1, with 11 bases identical to TRBD2. Looked up from germline, CDR1 is SGHTA and CDR2 is FQGNSA. This CDR3 spans 17 amino acids. Unmatched junction bases numbered 9, after V lost 5 bases and J lost 3 bases. The CDR3 DNA is TGTGCCAGCAGCCCGTCGACTAGCGGGATATTCTACAATGAGCAGTTCTTC. This translates into CASSPSTSGIFYNEQFF.

V gene TRBV28 combines with J gene TRBJ1-3, with D perhaps matching TRBD1 (5 bases). CDR1 is MDHEN and CDR2 is SYDVKM in the germline V gene. V was clipped by 10 bases and J by 0 bases, with 13 bases between them. This CDR3 spans 14 amino acids. CDR3 region: CATLSRASGNTIYF. In nucleotides, the CDR3 is TGTGCCACCCTAAGCAGGGCCTCTGGAAACACCATATATTTT.

This chain links TRBV11-2 with TRBJ1-1, with a possible D match to TRBD1 (5 bases). Trimming took 3 bases from V and 6 from J, leaving 17 bases between them. This CDR3 contains 15 residues. Germline CDR1 is SGHAT and CDR2 is FQNNGV. In nucleotides, the CDR3 is TGTGCCAGCAGCTTCGAGGGGAGGCAAGGCGCTGAAGCTTTCTTT. Its translation is CASSFEGRQGAEAFF.

The rearrangement joins TRBV3-1 (or the pseudogene TRBV3-2) to TRBJ2-5; no firm D call. The germline V gene encodes CDR1 LGHDT and CDR2 YNNKEL (reference sequence). There are 12 residues in the CDR3. Trimming removed 5 bases from V and 13 bases from J, with 17 bases in between. CDR3 sequence reads: CASSWVGWFRYF. Here the CDR3 DNA reads TGTGCCAGCAGCTGGGTCGGGTGGTTTAGGTACTTC.

This rearrangement joins TRBV7-8 to TRBJ1-5; D call uncertain. The germline V gene has CDR1 SGHVS and CDR2 FQNEAQ. Trimming took off 3 bases at V and 6 bases at J, with 12 bases between the two ends. The CDR3 consists of 14 residues. In nucleotides, the CDR3 is TGTGCCAGCAGCTTGTGGGAGTCCGGTCAGCCCCAGCATTTT. The encoded protein is CASSLWESGQPQHF.

Only one count was recorded for this clone. This sequence joins TRBV6-6 and TRBJ1-6; 9 bases align to TRBD1. Unmatched junction bases numbered 7, after V lost 0 bases and J lost 13 bases. Germline loops: CDR1 MNHNY, CDR2 SVGAGI (reference sequence). The CDR3 extends over 15 amino acids. The CDR3 spells CASSYSGQGEKPLHF. The CDR3 nucleotides read TGTGCCAGCAGTTACTCGGGACAGGGAGAAAAGCCCCTCCACTTT.

The chain combines TRBV4-2 with TRBJ2-1; possible D gene TRBD2, 6 bases. Trimming left V 0 bases short and J 4 bases short, with 13 bases between. The CDR3 is made up of 16 amino acids. CDR1 is LGHNA and CDR2 is YNFKEQ in the germline V gene. The CDR3 reads CASSQDRRGSYNEQFF. The CDR3 nucleotides are TGTGCCAGCAGCCAAGATAGGCGGGGTTCTTACAATGAGCAGTTCTTC.

This clone was detected once. The chain combines TRBV14 with TRBJ1-1; 8 positions match TRBD1. V lost 3 bases, J lost 0 bases, and 9 bases stayed unmatched. Germline CDR1 is SGHDN and CDR2 is FVKESK. CDR3 size: 17 residues. CDR3 DNA sequence: TGTGCCAGCAGCCAGTCCGGGACAGGACCTTTGAACACTGAAGCTTTCTTT. Its protein is CASSQSGTGPLNTEAFF.

A few counts support this clone. The CDR3, as DNA: TGTGCCAGCAGCCTCCGGGGGGGAGCGACGACCACTGAAGCTTTCTTT. Translating gives CASSLRGGATTTEAFF. The gene calls are TRBV7-9 and TRBJ1-1; TRBD1 is a possible D gene (5 bases). V lost 5 bases to trimming and J lost 4 bases, with 20 bases between them. Germline assignment: CDR1 SEHNR and CDR2 FQNEAQ (reference sequence). The CDR3 consists of 16 residues.

The chain combines TRBV12-3 or TRBV12-4 with TRBJ1-1; maybe TRBD1 (5 bases). V was clipped by 6 bases and J by 6 bases, with 11 bases between them. This CDR3 region has 12 residues. The chain's CDR3 is CASSLQGPEAFF. Written as DNA, the CDR3 is TGTGCCAGCAGCCTTCAGGGTCCTGAAGCTTTCTTT.

This clone was counted once. This chain joins TRBV19 and TRBJ2-3, with a tentative D call TRBD2 (5 bases). Trimming took off 3 bases at V and 3 bases at J, with 7 bases between the two ends. Germline lookup yields CDR1 LNHDA and CDR2 SQIVND (reference sequence). The CDR3 spans 13 residues. CDR3 coding DNA: TGTGCCAGTAGTATTCGGGGTACAGATACGCAGTATTTT. This translates into CASSIRGTDTQYF.

The CDR3 DNA reads as TGTGCCAGCAGTTCCTTGGCGGGAGGATACAATGAGCAGTTCTTC. It specifies CASSSLAGGYNEQFF. The rearrangement joins TRBV6-5 to TRBJ2-1; 8 bases agree with TRBD2. The CDR3 runs to 15 residues. From germline, CDR1 is MNHEY and CDR2 SVGAGI. The J segment lost 4 bases and the V segment lost 4 bases, leaving 6 bases of the junction unmatched.

The J gene is TRBJ2-1, the V gene TRBV27; TRBD2 is a possible D gene (5 bases). Germline CDR1 is MNHEY and CDR2 is SMNVEV (reference sequence). This CDR3 is 16 amino acids long. The V end lost 7 bases, the J end lost 0 bases, and 16 bases lay between the germline ends. The CDR3 here is CASNLRGLTSYNEQFF. The CDR3 DNA follows: TGTGCCAGCAACCTCCGCGGGCTAACCTCCTACAATGAGCAGTTCTTC.

CDR3 residues: CASSIGLAGEIEQYF. The CDR3 nucleotides read TGTGCCAGCAGTATCGGACTAGCGGGAGAGATCGAGCAGTACTTC. The chain links TRBV28 to TRBJ2-7; 13 nucleotides align to TRBD2. CDR3 length: 15 amino acids. CDR1 MDHEN and CDR2 SYDVKM come from the germline V gene. The V segment lost 5 bases and the J segment 6 bases; nucleotides outside the gene matches: 7.

The chain couples TRBV27 to TRBJ2-1; D might be TRBD1 (7 bases). Germline CDR1 reads MNHEY; CDR2 reads SMNVEV (reference sequence). The V and J ends lost 0 bases and 9 bases respectively, with 12 bases between them. This CDR3 region has 14 residues. This CDR3 reads CASSLSYRGGEQFF. The CDR3 DNA reads TGTGCCAGCAGTTTATCGTACAGGGGAGGTGAGCAGTTCTTC.

A few counts support this clone. The chain combines TRBV5-5 with TRBJ1-5; D is undetermined. CDR1 is SGHKS and CDR2 is YYEKEE in the germline V gene (reference sequence). This CDR3 spans 20 amino acids. Trimming cost V 3 bases and J 0 bases, with 25 bases left between them. The CDR3 DNA sequence: TGTGCCAGCAGCTCGTCTTGGAGGATGTCGTACGGGAATAGCAATCAGCCCCAGCATTTT. This translates into CASSSSWRMSYGNSNQPQHF.

The V gene is TRBV28, the J gene TRBJ1-3, with D unresolved. V dropped 6 bases and J dropped 0 bases, with 9 bases sitting between them. Germline CDR1 MDHEN, CDR2 SYDVKM. The CDR3 runs 14 residues. Here the CDR3 DNA reads TGTGCCAGCAGCCGACGCGGCTCTGGAAACACCATATATTTT. It encodes CASSRRGSGNTIYF.

Only one count was recorded for this clone. The chain is built from TRBV5-8 and TRBJ2-2, with 9 bases that match TRBD2. Germline loops: CDR1 SGHTS, CDR2 YDEGEE. Losses at the gene ends were 6 bases for V and 2 bases for J; bases not matched to a gene: 11. CDR3 length: 17 amino acids. CDR3 sequence: CASTSARTSANTGELFF. The CDR3 bases are TGTGCCAGCACCTCCGCCCGGACTAGCGCAAACACCGGGGAGCTGTTTTTT.

This chain joins TRBV7-9 and TRBJ2-1; TRBD1 might be the D (6 bases). Germline CDR1 reads SEHNR; CDR2 reads FQNEAQ (reference sequence). The CDR3 has 15 residues. The V end was cut by 0 bases, the J end by 6 bases, with 12 bases between. In DNA, the CDR3 is TGTGCCAGCAGCTTAGCGCTAGGGGGTTCCAATGAGCAGTTCTTC. This encodes CASSLALGGSNEQFF.

This chain uses TRBV10-1 with TRBJ2-7; 8 bases are shared with TRBD1. The trim removed 3 bases at V and 3 bases at J, leaving 4 bases unmatched. The CDR3 length is 14 residues. CDR1 and CDR2 (germline): WNHNN, SYGVQD (reference sequence). This CDR3 is CASSDGGTGYEQYF. CDR3 nucleotide sequence: TGCGCCAGCAGTGACGGCGGGACAGGCTACGAGCAGTACTTC.